This entry lists 19 T cell receptor beta chains sequenced from one sample in a study of blood T cell repertoires in COVID-19. Profiled with immunoSEQ multiplex PCR; TCRdb holds only in-frame clones, not every one. The sample carries tens of thousands of clones, about nine tenths recorded once. The source material was peripheral blood. The receptors here all came from a man in his fifties or sixties with active COVID-19.

The chain recombines TRBV11-2 with TRBJ2-2, with TRBD2 as a possible D gene (6 bases). CDR3 length: 16 amino acids. The germline CDR1 and CDR2 sequences are SGHAT and FQNNGV. Trimming took 5 bases from V and 0 from J, leaving 13 bases between them. The CDR3 spells CASSPHGRTNTGELFF. CDR3 coding DNA: TGTGCCAGCAGCCCCCACGGGAGAACGAACACCGGGGAGCTGTTTTTT. The complete variable domain, with remaining parts taken from reference TRBV11-2 and TRBJ2-2, reads EAGVAQSPRYKIIEKRQSVAFWCNPISGHATLYWYQQILGQGPKLLIQFQNNGVVDDSQLPKDRFSAERLKGVDSTLKIQPAKLEDSAVYLCASSPHGRTNTGELFFGEGSRLTVL.

This clone occurred once. The rearrangement joins TRBV18 to TRBJ1-5; D is undetermined. V was cut by 3 bases and J by 1 base, with 4 bases left in between. CDR1 is KGHSH, CDR2 LQKENI, per germline. The CDR3 runs 13 residues. The CDR3: CASSPQSNQPQHF. In DNA form, the CDR3 reads TGTGCCAGCTCACCTCAGAGCAATCAGCCCCAGCATTTT.

This chain connects TRBV29-1 to TRBJ1-2; TRBD1 matches 9 bases. CDR1 is SQVTM, CDR2 ANQGSEA, per germline. With 6 bases clipped from V and 5 bases from J, the junction kept 10 bases outside the gene matches. The CDR3 runs 14 residues. The CDR3 nucleotides read TGCAGCGTGGCAGGGACAGGGAATGGATATGGCTACACCTTC. The encoded protein is CSVAGTGNGYGYTF.

The chain has TRBV4-1 and TRBJ2-3; 12 nucleotides align to TRBD2. The CDR3 is 16 residues long. From germline, CDR1 is MGHRA and CDR2 YSYEKL. After removal of 1 base from V and 5 bases from J, the junction contained 4 bases not matched to a gene. The CDR3 is CASSQGLAGAGDTQYF. Here the CDR3 DNA reads TGCGCCAGCAGCCAAGGACTAGCGGGAGCTGGAGATACGCAGTATTTT.

The V and J genes are TRBV5-1 and TRBJ1-4; 8 nucleotides line up with TRBD1. J gave up 7 bases and V 4 bases, and 9 bases lay outside the gene matches. The germline gives CDR1 SGHRS, CDR2 YFSETQ. The CDR3 totals 15 residues. The CDR3 sequence: CASSPDRGSGEKLFF. In DNA form, the CDR3 reads TGCGCCAGCAGCCCCGACAGGGGCTCAGGTGAAAAACTGTTTTTT.

V usage is TRBV7-6 and J usage is TRBJ2-7, with D possibly being TRBD1 (7 bases). Germline V CDR1 and CDR2: SGHVS, FNYEAQ. The CDR3 is 12 residues long. Between the trimmed V and J ends, which lost 5 bases and 7 bases, there was a span of 12 bases. The CDR3 spells CASSVRGEEQYF. The CDR3 DNA reads TGTGCCAGCAGCGTCAGGGGGGAGGAGCAGTACTTC. Supplemented by reference TRBV7-6 and TRBJ2-7, the full variable domain reads GAGVSQSPRYKVTKRGQDVALRCDPISGHVSLYWYRQALGQGPEFLTYFNYEAQQDKSGLPNDRFSAERPEGSISTLTIQRTEQRDSAMYRCASSVRGEEQYFGPGTRLTVT.

The gene calls are TRBV19 and TRBJ2-7, with D possibly matching TRBD1 (6 bases). The CDR3 covers 16 residues. V lost 3 bases to trimming and J lost 6 bases, with 21 bases between them. Per germline, CDR1 LNHDA and CDR2 SQIVND (reference sequence). The CDR3 loop reads CASSIKRTGLPGEQYF. In DNA form, the CDR3 reads TGTGCCAGTAGTATTAAGAGAACAGGGCTTCCGGGCGAGCAGTACTTC.

The chain recombines TRBV27 with TRBJ1-1; 7 nucleotides align to TRBD1. CDR3 length equals 14 residues. Germline CDR1 MNHEY, CDR2 SMNVEV (reference sequence). V gave up 4 bases and J gave up 0 bases; unmatched junction bases: 2. The CDR3 region is CASSSGQLNTEAFF. For the CDR3, the DNA is TGTGCCAGCAGTTCGGGACAGCTGAACACTGAAGCTTTCTTT.

The chain has TRBV5-4 and TRBJ2-5; 9 nucleotides match TRBD2. The J segment lost 0 bases and the V segment lost 0 bases, leaving 3 bases of the junction unmatched. The germline V gene has CDR1 SGHNT and CDR2 YYREEE (reference sequence). The length of the CDR3 is 16 residues. In DNA, the CDR3 is TGTGCCAGCAGCTTGGAACTAGCGGGCAACCAAGAGACCCAGTACTTC. Its protein is CASSLELAGNQETQYF.

In this sample, this clone turned up once. The chain carries TRBV29-1 and TRBJ1-4, with D perhaps matching TRBD1 (6 bases). The CDR3 extends over 15 amino acids. CDR1 and CDR2 from the germline V gene are SQVTM and ANQGSEA. V was trimmed by 1 base and J by 1 base, leaving 10 bases between them. The CDR3 DNA sequence: TGCAGCGTTGAAGCCAGGGGCTTAACTAATGAAAAACTGTTTTTT. It encodes CSVEARGLTNEKLFF. Full variable domain (rest looked up from reference TRBV29-1 and TRBJ1-4): SAVISQKPSRDICQRGTSLTIQCQVDSQVTMMFWYRQQPGQSLTLIATANQGSEATYESGFVIDKFPISRPNLTFSTLTVSNMSPEDSSIYLCSVEARGLTNEKLFFGSGTQLSVL.

This chain links TRBV9 with TRBJ2-3; D might be TRBD2 (5 bases). Germline V CDR1 and CDR2: SGDLS, YYNGEE. V lost 0 bases to trimming and J lost 3 bases, with 11 bases between them. This CDR3 comprises 15 residues. The CDR3 is CASSVGGLWTDTQYF. The DNA of the CDR3 is TGTGCCAGCAGCGTAGGTGGACTGTGGACAGATACGCAGTATTTT.

J is TRBJ2-7 and V is TRBV11-2; the D is unclear. The V gene lost 0 bases and the J gene lost 9 bases, with 12 bases spanning the gap. Looked up from germline, CDR1 is SGHAT and CDR2 is FQNNGV. The CDR3 loop spans 13 amino acids. The CDR3 is CASSLDRPRGQYF. The CDR3 nucleotides read TGTGCCAGCAGCTTAGATCGACCACGCGGGCAGTACTTC. Drawing the rest from reference TRBV11-2 and TRBJ2-7, the complete variable domain is EAGVAQSPRYKIIEKRQSVAFWCNPISGHATLYWYQQILGQGPKLLIQFQNNGVVDDSQLPKDRFSAERLKGVDSTLKIQPAKLEDSAVYLCASSLDRPRGQYFGPGTRLTVT.

The chain has TRBV7-7 and TRBJ2-5; 10 positions agree with TRBD1. The ends lost 3 bases at V and 8 bases at J; junction bases unmatched: 3. The CDR3 has 13 residues. Germline V gives CDR1 SSHAT, CDR2 FNYEAQ (reference sequence). CDR3 in amino acids: CASSLTGGDTQYF. The CDR3 nucleotides are TGTGCCAGCAGCTTGACAGGGGGCGACACCCAGTACTTC.

The genes are TRBV5-1 and TRBJ2-7; weak D call: TRBD2 (5 bases). Germline loops: CDR1 SGHRS, CDR2 YFSETQ. The CDR3 extends over 15 amino acids. Deletions cut 7 bases from V and 5 bases from J, with 22 bases between. The CDR3 nucleotides read TGCGCCAGCGCCCCAAGCGGTTCTTATTCAAACGAGCAGTACTTC. It specifies CASAPSGSYSNEQYF.

This clone was detected a few times. The chain uses TRBV11-2 and TRBJ2-7, with 11 bases aligning to TRBD2. This CDR3 comprises 15 residues. CDR1 is SGHAT, CDR2 FQNNGV, per germline. Unmatched junction bases numbered 8, after V lost 5 bases and J lost 5 bases. CDR3 DNA sequence: TGTGCCAGCAGCAGAGGACTAGCGGGCCCCAACGAGCAGTACTTC. Amino acids: CASSRGLAGPNEQYF.

The chain employs TRBV18 and TRBJ2-2; the D is unclear. V was pared by 3 bases and J by 6 bases, with 11 bases between. The length of the CDR3 is 14 residues. Looked up from germline, CDR1 is KGHSH and CDR2 is LQKENI. Here the CDR3 DNA reads TGTGCCAGCTCACCCCCCAGTTTTGCCGGGGAGCTGTTTTTT. This translates into CASSPPSFAGELFF.

The V gene is TRBV9, the J gene TRBJ2-2; TRBD2 agrees at 12 bases. Germline V gene data show CDR1 as SGDLS and CDR2 as YYNGEE. The length of the CDR3 is 19 residues. With 2 bases clipped from V and 0 bases from J, the junction kept 8 bases outside the gene matches. This chain's CDR3 is CASSVLLAGGPTNTGELFF. CDR3 sequence (DNA): TGTGCCAGCAGCGTGTTACTAGCGGGAGGCCCTACGAACACCGGGGAGCTGTTTTTT.

The genes are TRBV2 and TRBJ1-1; 8 positions agree with TRBD1. Per the germline V gene, CDR1 is SNHLY and CDR2 is FYNNEI. J lost 1 base, V lost 7 bases, and 5 bases had no gene match. The CDR3 consists of 14 residues. CDR3 sequence reads: CASTKDRENTEAFF. CDR3 DNA: TGTGCCAGCACCAAGGACAGGGAGAACACTGAAGCTTTCTTT.

V usage is TRBV11-1 and J usage is TRBJ2-7; D perhaps matches TRBD1 (5 bases). V was cut by 7 bases and J by 2 bases, with 18 bases left in between. The germline CDR1 and CDR2 sequences are SGHAT and FQDESV (reference sequence). The CDR3 totals 15 residues. The CDR3 region has the DNA TGTGCCAGCACCCAAACAGACTCAGGGCCCTACGAGCAGTACTTC. Residues: CASTQTDSGPYEQYF.